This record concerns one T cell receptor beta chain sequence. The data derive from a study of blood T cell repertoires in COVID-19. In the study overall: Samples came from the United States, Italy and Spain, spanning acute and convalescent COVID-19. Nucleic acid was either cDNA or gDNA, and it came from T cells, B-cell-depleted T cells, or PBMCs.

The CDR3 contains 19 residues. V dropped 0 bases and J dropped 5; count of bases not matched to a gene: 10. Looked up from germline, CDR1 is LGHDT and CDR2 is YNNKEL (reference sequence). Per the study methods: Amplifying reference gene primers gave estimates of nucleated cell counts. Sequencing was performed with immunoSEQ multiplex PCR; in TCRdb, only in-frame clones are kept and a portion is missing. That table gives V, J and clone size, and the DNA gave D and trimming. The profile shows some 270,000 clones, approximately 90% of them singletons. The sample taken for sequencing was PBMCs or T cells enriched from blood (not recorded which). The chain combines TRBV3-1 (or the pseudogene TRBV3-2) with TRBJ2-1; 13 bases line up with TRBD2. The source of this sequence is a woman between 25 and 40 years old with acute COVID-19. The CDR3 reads CASSQDRTSGRLINNEQFF. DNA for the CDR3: TGTGCCAGCAGCCAAGACCGGACTAGCGGGAGACTAATAAACAATGAGCAGTTCTTC.